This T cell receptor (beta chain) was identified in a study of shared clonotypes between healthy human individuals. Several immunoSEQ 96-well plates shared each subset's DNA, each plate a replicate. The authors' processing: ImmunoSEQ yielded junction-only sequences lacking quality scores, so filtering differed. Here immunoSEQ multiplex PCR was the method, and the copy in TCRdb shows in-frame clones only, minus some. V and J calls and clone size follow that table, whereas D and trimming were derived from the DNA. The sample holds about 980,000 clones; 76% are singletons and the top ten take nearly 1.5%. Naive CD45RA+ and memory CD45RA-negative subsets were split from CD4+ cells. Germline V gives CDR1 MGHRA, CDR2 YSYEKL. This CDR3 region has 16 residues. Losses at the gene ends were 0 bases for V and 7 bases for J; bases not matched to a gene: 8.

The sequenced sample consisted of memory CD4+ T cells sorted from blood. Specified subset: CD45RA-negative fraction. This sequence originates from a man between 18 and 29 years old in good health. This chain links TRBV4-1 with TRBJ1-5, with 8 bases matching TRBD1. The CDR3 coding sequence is TGCGCCAGCAGCCAAGATCGGACAGGGACATGGCAGCCCCAGCATTTT. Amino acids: CASSQDRTGTWQPQHF.